A single sample gave rise to the 7 T cell receptor beta chains below, sequenced in a study of blood T cell repertoires in COVID-19 (dated by TCRdb to between 2020 and 2021). The receptor library was made with the immunoSEQ multiplex PCR assay. Here the immuneACCESS table is served through TCRdb, limited to in-frame sequences with V and J called. Missing clones are a known gap in these copies; in checked studies unresolved V genes cover under half, and the rest lacks a known reason. The sample profile shows around 200,000 clones; roughly 84% of them were found once. The ten top clones hold around 7% of the sample. Specimen: peripheral blood. The origin of the receptors is a woman between 35 and 50 years old with COVID-19, enrolled during active disease.

The V and J genes are TRBV7-2 and TRBJ2-5; the match to TRBD1 covers 9 bases. Trimming cost V 3 bases and J 1 base; bases outside gene matches: 3. In germline, CDR1 is SGHTA, CDR2 FQGNSA. This CDR3 has 15 residues. In DNA, the CDR3 is TGTGCCAGCAGCTTTGGGGGACAGGGCCAAGAGACCCAGTACTTC. It encodes CASSFGGQGQETQYF.

This rearrangement joins TRBV28 to TRBJ1-1; D is unresolved. The CDR3 consists of 15 residues. The germline gives CDR1 MDHEN, CDR2 SYDVKM. V lost 3 bases to trimming and J lost 8 bases, with 19 bases between them. CDR3 bases: TGTGCCAGCAGTTTGCAAGGAAGGAGGACTGCGGAAGCTTTCTTT. The encoded protein is CASSLQGRRTAEAFF.

The V call is TRBV5-6, the J call TRBJ1-3; no firm D call. V was pared by 8 bases and J by 0 bases, with 15 bases between. The germline gives CDR1 SGHDT, CDR2 YYEEEE. This CDR3 is built from 15 residues. The CDR3 DNA reads TGTGCCAGTAAACATTTGCGGGGCTCTGGAAACACCATATATTTT. Amino acid sequence: CASKHLRGSGNTIYF.

V is TRBV19 and J is TRBJ1-2; TRBD1 aligns across 8 bases. V was pared by 7 bases and J by 8 bases, with 9 bases of the junction left unmatched. CDR1 and CDR2 from the germline V gene are LNHDA and SQIVND (reference sequence). The CDR3 is made up of 13 amino acids. The CDR3 DNA follows: TGTGCCAGTATCTCTACGCGACAGGGGGGCTACACCTTC. Amino acid sequence: CASISTRQGGYTF.

The genes are TRBV27 and TRBJ2-5; 7 bases align to TRBD1. CDR3 length: 16 amino acids. V lost 5 bases to trimming and J lost 1 base; unmatched junction nucleotides: 10. CDR1 is MNHEY and CDR2 is SMNVEV in the germline V gene (reference sequence). The CDR3 bases are TGTGCCAGCAGTCCTTACTGGACAGGACGCCAAGAGACCCAGTACTTC. Translated: CASSPYWTGRQETQYF.

The CDR3 loop is CASSSRQGSEKLFF. CDR3 nucleotide sequence: TGTGCCAGCAGTTCCCGACAGGGGAGCGAAAAACTGTTTTTT. The chain has TRBV6-1 and TRBJ1-4, with TRBD1 identical over 8 bases. In germline, CDR1 is MNHNS, CDR2 SASEGT. The V and J ends lost 5 bases and 8 bases, in that order; junction bases with no gene match: 7. The CDR3 consists of 14 residues.

V gene TRBV6-6 combines with J gene TRBJ2-1, with 7 positions matching TRBD1. The trim removed 6 bases at V and 5 bases at J, leaving 7 bases unmatched. Germline V gene lookup returns CDR1 MNHNY and CDR2 SVGAGI (reference sequence). This CDR3 has 14 residues. The CDR3 DNA follows: TGTGCCAGCAGCCACAGGGGAAAGAACAATGAGCAGTTCTTC. It specifies CASSHRGKNNEQFF.